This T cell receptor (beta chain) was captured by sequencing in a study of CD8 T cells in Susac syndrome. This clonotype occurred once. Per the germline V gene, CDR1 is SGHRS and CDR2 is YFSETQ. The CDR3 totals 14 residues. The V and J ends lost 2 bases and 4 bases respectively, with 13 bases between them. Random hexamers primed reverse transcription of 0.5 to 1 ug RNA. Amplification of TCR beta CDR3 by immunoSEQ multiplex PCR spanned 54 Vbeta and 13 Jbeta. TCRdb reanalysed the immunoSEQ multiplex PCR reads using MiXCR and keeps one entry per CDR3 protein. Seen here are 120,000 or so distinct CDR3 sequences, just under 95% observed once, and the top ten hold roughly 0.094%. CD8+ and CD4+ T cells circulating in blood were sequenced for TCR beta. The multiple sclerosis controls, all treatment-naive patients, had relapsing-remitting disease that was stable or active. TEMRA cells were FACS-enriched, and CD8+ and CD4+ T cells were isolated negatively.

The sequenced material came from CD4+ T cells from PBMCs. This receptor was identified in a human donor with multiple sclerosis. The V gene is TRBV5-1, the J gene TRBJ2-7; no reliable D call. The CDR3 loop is CASSFDTNLYEQYF. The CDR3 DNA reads TGCGCCAGCAGCTTTGACACGAACCTATACGAGCAGTACTTC.